Below, 22 T cell receptor beta chains from the same sample are listed, as sequenced in a study of control samples from healthy donors and cancer patients. Profiled with immunoSEQ multiplex PCR; TCRdb holds only in-frame clones, not every one. The sample consists of 250,000 to 300,000 clones, approximately 80% of them appearing once. Sample: PBMCs. The receptors were gathered from a woman aged 60-75 years with lung cancer.

The V gene is TRBV16, the J gene TRBJ1-1, with TRBD1 matching over 7 bases. The V and J ends lost 0 bases and 11 bases, in that order; junction bases with no gene match: 6. Germline V gene data show CDR1 as KGHSY and CDR2 as FQNENV. The CDR3 loop spans 13 amino acids. The CDR3 here is CASSQSEGAIAFF. In nucleotides, the CDR3 is TGTGCCAGCAGCCAATCAGAGGGGGCAATCGCTTTCTTT.

This chain connects TRBV5-1 to TRBJ2-3, with 7 bases aligning to TRBD1. CDR1 and CDR2 (germline): SGHRS, YFSETQ. The V segment lost 4 bases and the J segment 6 bases; nucleotides outside the gene matches: 8. CDR3 length: 14 residues. In nucleotides, the CDR3 is TGCGCCAGCAGCCAGGGGGACCTCCCGGATACGCAGTATTTT. It encodes CASSQGDLPDTQYF.

This chain connects TRBV5-6 to TRBJ2-7, with D possibly TRBD2 on 5 matching bases. From germline, CDR1 is SGHDT and CDR2 YYEEEE. Trimming took off 6 bases at V and 4 bases at J, with 14 bases between the two ends. This CDR3 has 13 residues. CDR3 protein: CASTKTGKYEQYF. CDR3 nucleotides: TGTGCCAGCACTAAAACGGGGAAGTACGAGCAGTACTTC.

This clone was observed a single time. The chain links TRBV6-5 to TRBJ1-6; TRBD1 matches at 9 bases. With V trimmed by 7 bases and J by 9 bases, 10 bases remained unmatched. Per the germline V gene, CDR1 is MNHEY and CDR2 is SVGAGI. The CDR3 is 15 amino acids. The DNA of the CDR3 is TGTGCCAGCAACCTCCTTGGGACAGGGATTTCACCCCTCCACTTT. Translating it yields CASNLLGTGISPLHF.

The chain has TRBV5-4 and TRBJ2-7; 7 positions match TRBD1. With V trimmed by 4 bases and J by 3 bases, 4 bases remained unmatched. Germline V gene data show CDR1 as SGHNT and CDR2 as YYREEE (reference sequence). The CDR3 length is 13 residues. In DNA, the CDR3 is TGTGCCAGCAGCCCTGGACAGGACTACGAGCAGTACTTC. This sequence encodes CASSPGQDYEQYF.

V gene TRBV5-1 combines with J gene TRBJ2-7; D gene ambiguous. CDR1 and CDR2 from the germline V gene are SGHRS and YFSETQ. The CDR3 is 13 amino acids. V gave up 4 bases and J gave up 3 bases, with 11 bases separating them. The CDR3, as DNA: TGCGCCAGCAGCCCCTCGGGCGTCTACGAGCAGTACTTC. It encodes CASSPSGVYEQYF. Full variable domain (rest looked up from reference TRBV5-1 and TRBJ2-7): KAGVTQTPRYLIKTRGQQVTLSCSPISGHRSVSWYQQTPGQGLQFLFEYFSETQRNKGNFPGRFSGRQFSNSRSEMNVSTLELGDSALYLCASSPSGVYEQYFGPGTRLTVT.

This chain uses TRBV2 with TRBJ2-7; D perhaps matches TRBD2 (6 bases). The CDR3 totals 14 residues. Per germline, CDR1 SNHLY and CDR2 FYNNEI. Trimming left V 8 bases short and J 0 bases short, with 14 bases between. The CDR3: CASGRERGSYEQYF. In nucleotides, the CDR3 is TGTGCCAGCGGGCGGGAACGTGGCTCCTACGAGCAGTACTTC.

This sequence joins TRBV5-1 and TRBJ2-5; 12 bases are a match to TRBD1. The J segment lost 4 bases and the V segment lost 3 bases, leaving 4 bases of the junction unmatched. The CDR3 has 15 residues. Germline V gene sequence: CDR1 SGHRS, CDR2 YFSETQ. CDR3 in amino acids: CASSWGDRGRETQYF. The CDR3 DNA reads as TGCGCCAGCAGCTGGGGGGACAGGGGGCGAGAGACCCAGTACTTC.

V and J are TRBV15 and TRBJ1-3, with D unclear. V lost 0 bases and J 0 bases, leaving 9 bases between the germline ends. Germline lookup yields CDR1 LNHNV and CDR2 YYDKDF (reference sequence). CDR3 length: 16 amino acids. In DNA, the CDR3 is TGTGCCACCAGCAGAGACAGGCTATCCTCTGGAAACACCATATATTTT. Encoded protein: CATSRDRLSSGNTIYF.

The V and J genes are TRBV5-1 and TRBJ2-2; TRBD1 matches 9 bases. The CDR3 loop spans 16 amino acids. With 5 bases clipped from V and 5 bases from J, the junction kept 10 bases outside the gene matches. Germline lookup yields CDR1 SGHRS and CDR2 YFSETQ. The CDR3 reads CASRAKGTGMTGELFF. In DNA, the CDR3 is TGCGCCAGCAGGGCCAAGGGGACAGGGATGACCGGGGAGCTGTTTTTT. The full variable domain, its missing parts supplied by reference TRBV5-1 and TRBJ2-2, is KAGVTQTPRYLIKTRGQQVTLSCSPISGHRSVSWYQQTPGQGLQFLFEYFSETQRNKGNFPGRFSGRQFSNSRSEMNVSTLELGDSALYLCASRAKGTGMTGELFFGEGSRLTVL.

The chain uses TRBV9 and TRBJ1-6; D not certain. The V and J ends lost 0 bases and 9 bases respectively, with 10 bases between them. CDR3 size: 14 residues. CDR1 SGDLS and CDR2 YYNGEE come from the germline V gene. This CDR3 is CASSVGGLSSPLHF. DNA of the CDR3: TGTGCCAGCAGCGTAGGAGGCCTTAGTTCACCCCTCCACTTT.

The chain has TRBV7-3 and TRBJ1-1; D not resolved. The germline V and J ends were trimmed by 2 bases and 1 base, with 5 bases remaining between them. Germline V gene sequence: CDR1 SGHTA, CDR2 FQGTGA. The CDR3 is made up of 13 amino acids. Here the CDR3 DNA reads TGTGCCAGCAGCTTATCGGGGAACACTGAAGCTTTCTTT. This gives the protein CASSLSGNTEAFF.

This clone turned up a few times. J is TRBJ2-2 and V is TRBV28; D is undetermined. The V gene lost 4 bases and the J gene lost 7 bases, with 16 bases spanning the gap. The germline gives CDR1 MDHEN, CDR2 SYDVKM. This CDR3 is built from 15 residues. CDR3: CASSSSGLHLGELFF. CDR3 nucleotide sequence: TGTGCCAGCAGTTCCTCGGGCCTCCATCTCGGGGAGCTGTTTTTT. Together with reference TRBV28 and TRBJ2-2, the CDR3 gives the full variable domain: DVKVTQSSRYLVKRTGEKVFLECVQDMDHENMFWYRQDPGLGLRLIYFSYDVKMKEKGDIPEGYSVSREKKERFSLILESASTNQTSMYLCASSSSGLHLGELFFGEGSRLTVL.

This chain links TRBV7-2 with TRBJ2-1, with D possibly being TRBD2 (7 bases). V dropped 2 bases and J dropped 0 bases, with 14 bases sitting between them. Germline V gene data show CDR1 as SGHTA and CDR2 as FQGNSA. The CDR3 is made up of 17 amino acids. CDR3 amino acids: CASSLIWGGSSYNEQFF. The CDR3 DNA reads as TGTGCCAGCAGCTTAATCTGGGGGGGCAGCTCCTACAATGAGCAGTTCTTC.

The chain is built from TRBV6-5 and TRBJ1-2, with D hard to call. This CDR3 region has 15 residues. Germline V gene sequence: CDR1 MNHEY, CDR2 SVGAGI. Trimming stripped 8 bases from V and 5 bases from J, with 21 bases between. The chain's CDR3 is CASRKAAAVPYGYTF. The CDR3 region has the DNA TGTGCCAGCCGCAAAGCCGCGGCAGTACCGTATGGCTACACCTTC.

The J gene is TRBJ1-4, the V gene TRBV30, with 8 nucleotides matching TRBD1. The germline V gene encodes CDR1 GTSNPN and CDR2 SVGIG (reference sequence). CDR3 length: 14 amino acids. The trim removed 0 bases at V and 6 bases at J, leaving 3 bases unmatched. CDR3 loop: CAWSVGTGDEKLFF. As DNA, the CDR3 is TGTGCCTGGAGTGTAGGGACAGGCGATGAAAAACTGTTTTTT.

The V and J genes are TRBV3-1 (or the pseudogene TRBV3-2) and TRBJ1-6; tentatively, D is TRBD1 (5 bases). This CDR3 region has 15 residues. V was shortened by 0 bases and J by 7 bases, with 10 bases between the two germline ends. Germline V gene sequence: CDR1 LGHDT, CDR2 YNNKEL (reference sequence). CDR3 in amino acids: CASSQDLTDNSPLHF. The CDR3 coding sequence is TGTGCCAGCAGCCAAGACCTGACAGACAATTCACCCCTCCACTTT.

The chain recombines TRBV7-9 with TRBJ2-7, with a weak D call TRBD2 (5 bases). The CDR3 is 14 amino acids. Trimming removed 8 bases from V and 3 bases from J, with 17 bases in between. Germline loops: CDR1 SEHNR, CDR2 FQNEAQ (reference sequence). The CDR3 bases are TGTGCCAGCTCCCAGGACTGGAAACTCTACGAGCAGTACTTC. It codes for CASSQDWKLYEQYF.

The CDR3 DNA reads TGTGCCAGCAGCCCTGGGTATACTAGCGGGAGGGCAGGGGAGCAGTACTTC. Translation gives CASSPGYTSGRAGEQYF. The chain has TRBV7-9 and TRBJ2-7, with 13 bases aligning to TRBD2. CDR3 length equals 17 residues. J gave up 7 bases and V 5 bases, and 14 bases lay outside the gene matches. CDR1 SEHNR and CDR2 FQNEAQ come from the germline V gene (reference sequence).

This rearrangement joins TRBV28 to TRBJ1-2; the D gene is possibly TRBD1 (6 bases). Trimming removed 2 bases at V and 0 bases at J, with 16 bases between. This CDR3 has 17 residues. Germline CDR1 reads MDHEN; CDR2 reads SYDVKM. CDR3: CASSLIWTDLTNYGYTF. CDR3 DNA: TGTGCCAGCAGTTTAATCTGGACAGACCTTACTAACTATGGCTACACCTTC.

The rearrangement links TRBV6-6 to TRBJ1-1; TRBD1 agrees at 9 bases. Germline CDR1 reads MNHNY; CDR2 reads SVGAGI (reference sequence). V dropped 7 bases and J dropped 4; count of bases not matched to a gene: 7. The CDR3 has 14 amino acids. CDR3 loop: CASTTGQGRTEAFF. CDR3 sequence (DNA): TGTGCCAGCACTACGGGACAGGGTCGCACTGAAGCTTTCTTT.

Only one count was recorded for this clone. The genes are TRBV19 and TRBJ2-1, with TRBD1 matching 9 bases. This CDR3 region has 14 residues. Per germline, CDR1 LNHDA and CDR2 SQIVND (reference sequence). Germline trimming cut 10 bases from V and 5 bases from J; bases unmatched to any gene: 9. CDR3 bases: TGTGCCATCCGCCGGGACAGGGATGACAATGAGCAGTTCTTC. This gives the protein CAIRRDRDDNEQFF. The full variable domain, its missing parts supplied by reference TRBV19 and TRBJ2-1, is DGGITQSPKYLFRKEGQNVTLSCEQNLNHDAMYWYRQDPGQGLRLIYYSQIVNDFQKGDIAEGYSVSREKKESFPLTVTSAQKNPTAFYLCAIRRDRDDNEQFFGPGTRLTVL.